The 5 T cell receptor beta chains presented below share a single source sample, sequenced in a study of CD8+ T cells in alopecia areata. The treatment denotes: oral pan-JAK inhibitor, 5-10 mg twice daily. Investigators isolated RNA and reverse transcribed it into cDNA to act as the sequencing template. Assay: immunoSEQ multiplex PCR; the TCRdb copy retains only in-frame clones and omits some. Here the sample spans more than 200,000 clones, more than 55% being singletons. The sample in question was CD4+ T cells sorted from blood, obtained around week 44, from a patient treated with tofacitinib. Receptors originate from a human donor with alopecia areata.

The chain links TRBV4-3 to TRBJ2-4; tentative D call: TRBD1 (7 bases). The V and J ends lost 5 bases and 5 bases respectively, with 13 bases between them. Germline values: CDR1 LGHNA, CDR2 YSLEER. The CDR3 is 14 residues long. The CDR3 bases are TGCGCCAGCAGCTTGGGCAGGGGGGAAAACATTCAGTACTTC. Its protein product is CASSLGRGENIQYF.

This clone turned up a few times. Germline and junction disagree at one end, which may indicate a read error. CDR3 DNA sequence: TGTGCCAGCAGCTTAGAGCGAAACGGACAGGGAGACTTC. This gives the protein CASSLERNGQGDF. The rearrangement joins TRBV11-2 to TRBJ2-7, with TRBD1 matching 8 bases. Germline CDR1 reads SGHAT; CDR2 reads FQNNGV. The CDR3 totals 13 residues.

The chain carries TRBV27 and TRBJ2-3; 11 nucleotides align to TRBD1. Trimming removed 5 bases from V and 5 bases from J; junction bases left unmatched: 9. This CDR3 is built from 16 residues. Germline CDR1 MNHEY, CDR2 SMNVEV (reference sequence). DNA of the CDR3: TGTGCCAGCAGTCCCCGAGTGGACAGGGGGCTAGATACGCAGTATTTT. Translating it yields CASSPRVDRGLDTQYF.

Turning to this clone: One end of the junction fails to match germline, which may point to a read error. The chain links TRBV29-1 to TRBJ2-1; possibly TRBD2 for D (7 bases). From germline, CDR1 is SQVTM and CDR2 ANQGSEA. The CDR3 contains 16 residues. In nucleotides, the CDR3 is TGCAGCGTTCAAGAAGGAGGCGGGGGCCCCTACAGAGGGCAGTTCTTC. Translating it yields CSVQEGGGGPYRGQFF.

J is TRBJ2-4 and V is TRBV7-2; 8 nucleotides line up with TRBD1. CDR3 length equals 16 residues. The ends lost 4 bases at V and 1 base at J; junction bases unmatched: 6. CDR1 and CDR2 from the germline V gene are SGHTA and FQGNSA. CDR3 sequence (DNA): TGTGCCAGCAGCTCCCGGACAGGGCGGGCCAAAAACATTCAGTACTTC. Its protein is CASSSRTGRAKNIQYF. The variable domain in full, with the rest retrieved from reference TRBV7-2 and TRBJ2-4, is GAGVSQSPSNKVTEKGKDVELRCDPISGHTALYWYRQSLGQGLEFLIYFQGNSAPDKSGLPSDRFSAERTGGSVSTLTIQRTQQEDSAVYLCASSSRTGRAKNIQYFGAGTRLSVL.